Sequencing of this T cell receptor beta chain was carried out in a study of blood T cell repertoires in COVID-19. Overall study: From T cells, B-cell-depleted T cells, or PBMCs came the material, which was cDNA or gDNA.

Living in 25 or so US areas, the participants were between 18 and 89 years of age. Donors in Cohort 3 who had recovered were those with two negative PCRs, healthcare professional clearance, or resolution of their symptoms. In the source study's methods: Amplifying reference gene primers gave estimates of nucleated cell counts. Profiling relied on immunoSEQ multiplex PCR, and the TCRdb table lists in-frame clones only, not all of them. Clonal size and the V and J genes are those of that table, whereas D and trimming came from the DNA. The sample has under 300,000 clones, about nine tenths seen once; the top ten hold around 2%. The CDR3 extends over 16 amino acids. With V trimmed by 2 bases and J by 7 bases, 7 bases remained unmatched. The germline gives CDR1 SGDLS, CDR2 YYNGEE.

The TCR was taken from a woman between 18 and 29 years old who had recovered from COVID-19. The sample taken for sequencing was PBMCs or T cells enriched from blood (not recorded which). The J gene is TRBJ2-2, the V gene TRBV9, with 11 bases identical to TRBD2. The CDR3 loop reads CASSVQLAGALGELFF. DNA of the CDR3: TGTGCCAGCAGCGTCCAACTAGCGGGGGCCCTCGGGGAGCTGTTTTTT.